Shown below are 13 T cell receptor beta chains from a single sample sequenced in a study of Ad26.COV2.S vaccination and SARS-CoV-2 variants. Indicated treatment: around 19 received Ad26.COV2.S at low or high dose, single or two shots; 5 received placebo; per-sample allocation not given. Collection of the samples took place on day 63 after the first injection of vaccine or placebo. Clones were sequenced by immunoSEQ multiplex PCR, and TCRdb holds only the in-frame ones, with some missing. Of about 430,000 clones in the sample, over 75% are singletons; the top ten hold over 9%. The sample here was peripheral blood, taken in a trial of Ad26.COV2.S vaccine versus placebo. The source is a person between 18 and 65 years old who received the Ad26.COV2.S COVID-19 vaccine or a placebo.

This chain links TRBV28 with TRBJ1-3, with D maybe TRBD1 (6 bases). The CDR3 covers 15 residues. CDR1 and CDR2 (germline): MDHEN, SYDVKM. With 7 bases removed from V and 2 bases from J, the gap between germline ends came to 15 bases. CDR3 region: CASIERGVAGNTIYF. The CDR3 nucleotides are TGTGCCAGCATCGAGAGGGGGGTCGCTGGAAACACCATATATTTT.

This CDR3 reads CASSLTLHSSYEQYF. For the CDR3, the DNA is TGTGCCAGCAGCCTGACACTTCACAGCTCCTACGAGCAGTACTTC. The chain links TRBV5-6 to TRBJ2-7; the D is unclear. Looked up from germline, CDR1 is SGHDT and CDR2 is YYEEEE. This CDR3 region has 15 residues. Trimming cost V 4 bases and J 0 bases, with 14 bases left between them. Together with reference TRBV5-6 and TRBJ2-7, the CDR3 gives the full variable domain: DAGVTQSPTHLIKTRGQQVTLRCSPKSGHDTVSWYQQALGQGPQFIFQYYEEEERQRGNFPDRFSGHQFPNYSSELNVNALLLGDSALYLCASSLTLHSSYEQYFGPGTRLTVT.

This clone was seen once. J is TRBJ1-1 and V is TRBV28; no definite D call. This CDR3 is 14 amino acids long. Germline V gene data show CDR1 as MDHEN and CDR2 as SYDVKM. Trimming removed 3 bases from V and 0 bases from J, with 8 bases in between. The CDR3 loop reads CASSFVGMNTEAFF. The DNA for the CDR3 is TGTGCCAGCAGTTTCGTTGGGATGAACACTGAAGCTTTCTTT.

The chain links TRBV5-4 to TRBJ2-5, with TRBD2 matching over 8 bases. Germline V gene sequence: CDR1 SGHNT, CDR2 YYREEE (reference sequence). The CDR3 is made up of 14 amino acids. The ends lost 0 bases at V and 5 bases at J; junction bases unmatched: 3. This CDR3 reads CASSLVGLGETQYF. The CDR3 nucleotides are TGTGCCAGCAGCTTGGTGGGACTAGGGGAGACCCAGTACTTC.

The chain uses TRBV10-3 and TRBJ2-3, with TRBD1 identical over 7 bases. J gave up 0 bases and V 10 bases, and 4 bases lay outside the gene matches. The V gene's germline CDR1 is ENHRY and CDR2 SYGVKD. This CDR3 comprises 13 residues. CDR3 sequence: CASRDSSTDTQYF. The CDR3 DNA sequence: TGTGCCAGTAGGGACAGCAGCACAGATACGCAGTATTTT.

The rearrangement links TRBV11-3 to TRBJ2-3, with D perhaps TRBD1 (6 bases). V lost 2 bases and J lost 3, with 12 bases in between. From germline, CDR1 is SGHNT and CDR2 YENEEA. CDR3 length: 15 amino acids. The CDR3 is CASSLRGTVTDTQYF. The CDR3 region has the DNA TGTGCCAGCAGCTTAAGGGGGACGGTTACAGATACGCAGTATTTT.

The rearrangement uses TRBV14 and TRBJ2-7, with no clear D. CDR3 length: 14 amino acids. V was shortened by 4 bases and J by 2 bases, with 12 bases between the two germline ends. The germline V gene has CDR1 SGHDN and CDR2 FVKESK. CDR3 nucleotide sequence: TGTGCCAGCAGCCTGGGCTCCCTTACCTACGAGCAGTACTTC. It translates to CASSLGSLTYEQYF.

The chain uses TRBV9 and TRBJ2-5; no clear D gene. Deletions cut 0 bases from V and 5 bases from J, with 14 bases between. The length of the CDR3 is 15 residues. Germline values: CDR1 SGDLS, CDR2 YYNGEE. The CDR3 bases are TGTGCCAGCAGCGTAGAGGCAGGACCGGCGGAGACCCAGTACTTC. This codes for CASSVEAGPAETQYF.

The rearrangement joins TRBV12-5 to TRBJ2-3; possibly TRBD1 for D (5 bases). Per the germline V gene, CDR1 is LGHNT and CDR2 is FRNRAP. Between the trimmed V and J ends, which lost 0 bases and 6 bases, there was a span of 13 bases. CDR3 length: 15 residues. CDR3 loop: CASGLVGRTSDTQYF. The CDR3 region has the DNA TGTGCTAGTGGTTTGGTAGGGCGGACATCCGATACGCAGTATTTT.

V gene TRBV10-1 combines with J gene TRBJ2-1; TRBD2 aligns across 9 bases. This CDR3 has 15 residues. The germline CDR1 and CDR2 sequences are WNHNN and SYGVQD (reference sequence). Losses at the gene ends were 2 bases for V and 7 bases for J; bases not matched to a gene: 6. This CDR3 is CASSETGLAKNEQFF. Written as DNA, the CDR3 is TGCGCCAGCAGTGAGACAGGACTAGCGAAGAATGAGCAGTTCTTC.

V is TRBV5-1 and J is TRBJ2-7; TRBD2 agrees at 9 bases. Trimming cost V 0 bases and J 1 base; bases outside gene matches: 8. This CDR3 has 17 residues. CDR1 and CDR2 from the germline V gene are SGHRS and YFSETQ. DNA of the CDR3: TGCGCCAGCAGCTTGGGTAGCGGGAGCGCCCGATCCTACGAGCAGTACTTC. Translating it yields CASSLGSGSARSYEQYF.

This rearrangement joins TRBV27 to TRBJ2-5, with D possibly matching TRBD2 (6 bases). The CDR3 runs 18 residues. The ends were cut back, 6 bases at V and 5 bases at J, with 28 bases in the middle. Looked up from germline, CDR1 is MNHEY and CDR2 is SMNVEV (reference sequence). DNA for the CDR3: TGTGCCAGCAGCCAAAGAGGGGTCTCTCGACTAGTCGGGGAGACCCAGTACTTC. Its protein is CASSQRGVSRLVGETQYF.

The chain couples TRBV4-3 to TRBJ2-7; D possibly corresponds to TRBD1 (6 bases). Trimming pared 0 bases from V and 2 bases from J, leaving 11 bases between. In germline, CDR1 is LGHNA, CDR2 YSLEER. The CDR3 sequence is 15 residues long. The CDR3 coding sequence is TGCGCCAGCAGCCAAGATTTAGACAGGACCTACGAGCAGTACTTC. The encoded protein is CASSQDLDRTYEQYF.